This T cell receptor beta chain was captured in a study of blood T cell repertoires in COVID-19. Study details: Both acute and convalescent COVID-19 samples were obtained from the United States, Italy and Spain. Sources were T cells, B-cell-depleted T cells, or PBMCs; the material itself was cDNA or gDNA.

In the original processing: Estimates of nucleated cell counts were drawn from the amplification of reference gene primers. Sequencing used immunoSEQ multiplex PCR; TCRdb keeps in-frame clones, though not all of them. That table is the source of V, J and clone size, and D and trimming were worked out from the DNA. Found here are about 120,000 clones, around 85% of them singletons; the top ten hold around 4.2%. With 5 bases clipped from V and 2 bases from J, the junction kept 8 bases outside the gene matches. CDR1 SGHRS and CDR2 YFSETQ come from the germline V gene. CDR3 length: 17 amino acids. This receptor was taken from a man in his 60s with acute or convalescent COVID-19. The J gene is TRBJ2-5, the V gene TRBV5-1; 14 bases map to TRBD2. Sample: peripheral blood. CDR3 region: CASRTGTSGRLQETQYF. CDR3 bases: TGCGCCAGCAGAACCGGGACTAGCGGGAGACTACAAGAGACCCAGTACTTC.